These 25 T cell receptor beta chains were sequenced from one sample in a study of blood T cell repertoires in COVID-19. Method: immunoSEQ multiplex PCR; TCRdb's copy keeps in-frame clones and lacks some. Of roughly 300,000 clones in the sample, approximately 92% were seen once. Sequencing input: PBMCs or T cells enriched from blood (not recorded which). Receptors were obtained from a woman in her twenties or thirties who had recovered from COVID-19.

The chain uses TRBV28 and TRBJ1-6, with TRBD1 as a possible D gene (5 bases). V gave up 7 bases and J gave up 0 bases, with 10 bases separating them. The CDR3 is 15 residues long. Germline values: CDR1 MDHEN, CDR2 SYDVKM. CDR3 protein: CASTEDNSYNSPLHF. In DNA form, the CDR3 reads TGTGCCAGCACCGAGGACAACTCCTATAATTCACCCCTCCACTTT.

This rearrangement joins TRBV6-2 or TRBV6-3 to TRBJ2-3; tentatively, D is TRBD2 (5 bases). This CDR3 is built from 13 residues. The V gene's germline CDR1 is MNHEY and CDR2 SVGEGT. Trimming removed 6 bases at V and 8 bases at J, with 15 bases between. Here the CDR3 reads CASSRTTEGTQYF. The CDR3 DNA is TGTGCCAGCAGCCGGACCACCGAGGGTACGCAGTATTTT.

V and J are TRBV12-3 or TRBV12-4 and TRBJ2-7; the D gene is possibly TRBD1 (5 bases). Trimming shortened V by 7 bases and J by 1 base, and 11 bases separated the two germline ends. There are 13 residues in the CDR3. The chain's CDR3 is CASTATESYEQYF. DNA for the CDR3: TGTGCCAGCACCGCGACAGAATCCTACGAGCAGTACTTC.

This clone showed up just once. The V gene is TRBV7-9, the J gene TRBJ2-2; weak D call: TRBD1 (5 bases). CDR1 and CDR2 (germline): SEHNR, FQNEAQ (reference sequence). This CDR3 has 15 amino acids. V was pared by 3 bases and J by 1 base, with 9 bases between. The CDR3 nucleotides read TGTGCCAGCAGCTTCCGACAGCTGAACACCGGGGAGCTGTTTTTT. Protein: CASSFRQLNTGELFF.

The chain has TRBV11-1 and TRBJ2-1; weak D call: TRBD2 (6 bases). Germline V gene data show CDR1 as SGHAT and CDR2 as FQDESV (reference sequence). Trimming shortened V by 7 bases and J by 3 bases, and 16 bases separated the two germline ends. The CDR3 loop spans 15 amino acids. The DNA for the CDR3 is TGTGCCAGCATCTCGGGGCTAGCGAACTACAATGAGCAGTTCTTC. Amino acid sequence: CASISGLANYNEQFF. Full variable domain (rest looked up from reference TRBV11-1 and TRBJ2-1): EAEVAQSPRYKITEKSQAVAFWCDPISGHATLYWYRQILGQGPELLVQFQDESVVDDSQLPKDRFSAERLKGVDSTLKIQPAELGDSAMYLCASISGLANYNEQFFGPGTRLTVL.

This chain joins TRBV2 and TRBJ2-3; 10 bases match TRBD2. The CDR3 consists of 14 residues. CDR1 SNHLY and CDR2 FYNNEI come from the germline V gene. Trimming at V came to 10 bases and at J to 4 bases, leaving 8 bases not matched to a gene. CDR3 DNA sequence: TGTGCCACCCTACTAGCGGGAAGGGCAGATACGCAGTATTTT. This codes for CATLLAGRADTQYF.

The chain couples TRBV29-1 to TRBJ2-7; 9 nucleotides line up with TRBD1. Germline trimming cut 2 bases from V and 5 bases from J; bases unmatched to any gene: 7. The V gene's germline CDR1 is SQVTM and CDR2 ANQGSEA. CDR3 length equals 14 residues. CDR3 sequence reads: CSVEHRTGDHEQYF. CDR3 DNA sequence: TGCAGCGTTGAACACCGGACAGGGGACCACGAGCAGTACTTC.

The chain joins TRBV4-1 to TRBJ2-7; 9 bases are shared with TRBD2. Germline V gene lookup returns CDR1 MGHRA and CDR2 YSYEKL. With V trimmed by 0 bases and J by 1 base, 4 bases remained unmatched. This CDR3 is built from 16 residues. DNA for the CDR3: TGCGCCAGCAGCCAAGACCGACTAGCGGAATCCTACGAGCAGTACTTC. Translation: CASSQDRLAESYEQYF.

V is TRBV6-5 and J is TRBJ1-4; D unresolved. The CDR3 is 13 residues long. Per the germline V gene, CDR1 is MNHEY and CDR2 is SVGAGI. The V gene lost 7 bases and the J gene lost 4 bases, with 10 bases spanning the gap. The CDR3 DNA sequence: TGTGCCAGCAATGCTCATAGTAATGAAAAACTGTTTTTT. Translation gives CASNAHSNEKLFF.

The rearrangement joins TRBV27 to TRBJ2-1; TRBD2 aligns across 8 bases. Germline lookup yields CDR1 MNHEY and CDR2 SMNVEV (reference sequence). The CDR3 is 17 residues long. Trimming took 3 bases from V and 0 from J; bases not matched to a gene: 7. The CDR3 here is CASSFGLAGFSYNEQFF. For the CDR3, the DNA is TGTGCCAGCAGTTTCGGCCTAGCGGGTTTCTCCTACAATGAGCAGTTCTTC.

The chain combines TRBV19 with TRBJ1-3; D ambiguous. Germline V gene lookup returns CDR1 LNHDA and CDR2 SQIVND (reference sequence). The ends were cut back, 7 bases at V and 4 bases at J, with 8 bases in the middle. The length of the CDR3 is 12 residues. The CDR3 protein is CASTPGGNTIYF. The CDR3 DNA sequence: TGTGCCAGTACCCCCGGGGGAAACACCATATATTTT.

The rearrangement links TRBV4-3 to TRBJ1-2; 7 bases align to TRBD1. From germline, CDR1 is LGHNA and CDR2 YSLEER. The CDR3 runs 15 residues. With 0 bases clipped from V and 2 bases from J, the junction kept 3 bases outside the gene matches. The CDR3: CASSQERGQNYGYTF. The CDR3 nucleotides read TGCGCCAGCAGCCAAGAAAGGGGGCAGAACTATGGCTACACCTTC.

This chain connects TRBV6-1 to TRBJ2-1, with 8 bases lining up with TRBD2. Trimming took 3 bases from V and 6 from J; bases not matched to a gene: 7. Germline V gene data show CDR1 as MNHNS and CDR2 as SASEGT. The CDR3 loop spans 15 amino acids. The CDR3 DNA reads TGTGCCAGCAGTGATCAAGCGGGAGCGGTCAATGAGCAGTTCTTC. This translates into CASSDQAGAVNEQFF.

The chain joins TRBV28 to TRBJ2-6; D is possibly TRBD1 (6 bases). The germline V gene has CDR1 MDHEN and CDR2 SYDVKM. The germline V and J ends were trimmed by 2 bases and 0 bases, with 14 bases remaining between them. The CDR3 has 18 amino acids. The CDR3 reads CASSLIPGHSSGANVLTF. CDR3 DNA sequence: TGTGCCAGCAGTTTAATACCGGGACATAGCTCTGGGGCCAACGTCCTGACTTTC.

The CDR3 reads CASSLQGARHQPQHF. The CDR3 nucleotides are TGTGCCAGCAGTTTACAGGGGGCCCGACATCAGCCCCAGCATTTT. The chain has TRBV27 and TRBJ1-5; 8 nucleotides align to TRBD1. V lost 2 bases and J lost 5; bases outside the gene matches: 5. This CDR3 contains 15 residues. Germline assignment: CDR1 MNHEY and CDR2 SMNVEV (reference sequence).

The chain is built from TRBV11-2 and TRBJ2-1; 9 bases map to TRBD1. Germline values: CDR1 SGHAT, CDR2 FQNNGV. J lost 5 bases, V lost 6 bases, and 8 bases had no gene match. The CDR3 sequence is 15 residues long. The chain's CDR3 is CASSSLDRGDNEQFF. In DNA, the CDR3 is TGTGCCAGCAGTTCCTTAGACAGGGGGGACAATGAGCAGTTCTTC.

V and J are TRBV19 and TRBJ1-3; D not certain. Trimming pared 4 bases from V and 0 bases from J, leaving 7 bases between. CDR1 is LNHDA, CDR2 SQIVND, per germline (reference sequence). The CDR3 consists of 14 residues. CDR3: CASSSSSSGNTIYF. The CDR3 DNA is TGTGCCAGTAGTAGTAGCAGCTCTGGAAACACCATATATTTT.

The rearrangement links TRBV9 to TRBJ1-6, with 9 bases identical to TRBD1. The junction had 3 bases not matched to a gene; V was cut back by 3 bases and J by 8 bases. Germline loops: CDR1 SGDLS, CDR2 YYNGEE. This CDR3 region has 14 residues. The CDR3 nucleotides are TGTGCCAGCAGCGGAGGGGACAGGGATTCACCCCTCCACTTT. This translates into CASSGGDRDSPLHF. Combining the CDR3 with reference TRBV9 and TRBJ1-6 gives the whole variable domain DSGVTQTPKHLITATGQRVTLRCSPRSGDLSVYWYQQSLDQGLQFLIQYYNGEERAKGNILERFSAQQFPDLHSELNLSSLELGDSALYFCASSGGDRDSPLHFGNGTRLTVT.

This rearrangement joins TRBV11-2 to TRBJ2-7; D possibly corresponds to TRBD2 (5 bases). The V end lost 2 bases, the J end lost 0 bases, and 17 bases lay between the germline ends. The CDR3 consists of 17 residues. The germline gives CDR1 SGHAT, CDR2 FQNNGV. CDR3 DNA: TGTGCCAGCAGCTTACACCCGGGATCTCAAAGCTCCTACGAGCAGTACTTC. Translating it yields CASSLHPGSQSSYEQYF.

This chain connects TRBV5-6 to TRBJ1-5; 10 nucleotides line up with TRBD1. Trimming cost V 4 bases and J 3 bases; bases outside gene matches: 4. The CDR3 has 15 residues. Germline values: CDR1 SGHDT, CDR2 YYEEEE. CDR3 DNA: TGTGCCAGCAGCCTAGGGACAGGGGACAATCAGCCCCAGCATTTT. Encoded protein: CASSLGTGDNQPQHF.

V usage is TRBV2 and J usage is TRBJ2-7, with D perhaps matching TRBD1 (6 bases). V was pared by 7 bases and J by 6 bases, with 19 bases between. This CDR3 has 14 residues. CDR1 is SNHLY, CDR2 FYNNEI, per germline. Written as DNA, the CDR3 is TGTGCCAGCAAAGAACAGGGCCTGTTGGGCGAGCAGTACTTC. This translates into CASKEQGLLGEQYF.

The gene calls are TRBV18 and TRBJ1-2; the match to TRBD1 covers 8 bases. V gave up 4 bases and J gave up 9 bases; unmatched junction bases: 7. The CDR3 runs to 13 residues. Germline V CDR1 and CDR2: KGHSH, LQKENI. The DNA for the CDR3 is TGTGCCAGCTCACAAACGGACAGGGCCAGCTACACCTTC. Protein sequence: CASSQTDRASYTF.

This rearrangement joins TRBV7-9 to TRBJ1-2; 9 bases line up with TRBD1. Germline CDR1 is SEHNR and CDR2 is FQNEAQ (reference sequence). This CDR3 is built from 14 residues. After removal of 3 bases from V and 7 bases from J, the junction contained 6 bases not matched to a gene. In DNA form, the CDR3 reads TGTGCCAGCAGCTTGGGTGGGACAGGGCTTGGCTACACCTTC. Translated: CASSLGGTGLGYTF.

The chain joins TRBV9 to TRBJ2-2; 7 nucleotides line up with TRBD2. This CDR3 is 18 amino acids long. CDR1 and CDR2 from the germline V gene are SGDLS and YYNGEE. J was trimmed by 8 bases and V by 0 bases; bases with no gene match: 16. The CDR3 DNA reads TGTGCCAGCAGCGTAGACGAAGGGACTCCGGGAGGCGGGGGGGAGCTGTTTTTT. It codes for CASSVDEGTPGGGGELFF.

This clone has just one count. The chain uses TRBV7-2 and TRBJ1-5, with a tentative D call TRBD1 (6 bases). The CDR3 is made up of 15 amino acids. Trimming left V 5 bases short and J 1 base short, with 12 bases between. CDR1 is SGHTA, CDR2 FQGNSA, per germline. The CDR3 spells CASSAPGTSNQPQHF. For the CDR3, the DNA is TGTGCCAGCAGCGCGCCTGGGACAAGCAATCAGCCCCAGCATTTT.